This TCR beta chain comes out of a study of shared clonotypes between healthy human individuals. Clones were sequenced by immunoSEQ multiplex PCR, and TCRdb holds only the in-frame ones, with some missing. The table records about 680,000 clones, around 92% of them present only once. Only CD45RO-negative cells positively selected for CCR7 counted as naive CD8 cells, so terminally differentiated effector memory CD45RA+ cells were excluded. The CDR3 has 14 amino acids. Trimming removed 5 bases from V and 2 bases from J, with 12 bases in between. In germline, CDR1 is SEHNR, CDR2 FQNEAQ (reference sequence).

This TCR derives from a young man in good health. Sequenced sample: naive CD8+ T cells sorted from blood. The J gene is TRBJ2-5, the V gene TRBV7-9, with D possibly TRBD1 on 5 matching bases. The CDR3 nucleotides are TGTGCCAGCAGCCCGGACATACAACAAGAGACCCAGTACTTC. It specifies CASSPDIQQETQYF.